This is a list of T cell receptor beta chains from one sample in a study of spatial heterogeneity in lung cancer. TCRdb re-analysed the 5' RACE reads in MiXCR, keeping a single row per CDR3 protein. This repertoire shows around 20,000 distinct CDR3 sequences, 9.2% found once; its top ten account for roughly 20%. Source: PBMCs, taken at follow-up. All receptors come from a male donor with early-stage non-small cell lung cancer. Both conserved end residues are part of each CDR3. The D gene is left open where the match is weak. Clone size is given for some rows only: seen once, a few or many times, or a class if the clone is expanded.

d_call j_call v_call clone_size cdr3_nt cdr3_aa
. TRBJ1-5 TRBV19 many TGTGCCAGTAGTATAGAAGGGGGATATAGCAATCAGCCCCAGCATTTT CASSIEGGYSNQPQHF
TRBD2 TRBJ2-1 TRBV6-6 few TGTGCCAGCAGTTACAGTGGGAGCGGGATAAGCTCCTACAATGAGCAGTTCTTC CASSYSGSGISSYNEQFF
. TRBJ2-7 TRBV9 many TGTGCCAGCAGCGTAGTTCCAGAATCCTACGAGCAGTACTTC CASSVVPESYEQYF
. TRBJ2-7 TRBV10-1 many TGCGCCGGCAGATCGGGACATACTACCTACGAGCAGTACTTC CAGRSGHTTYEQYF
. TRBJ2-4 TRBV6-5 many TGTGCCAGCAGTTCGGGGGCAGCTGGAGCCAAAAACATTCAGTACTTC CASSSGAAGAKNIQYF
. TRBJ2-5 TRBV6-6 few TGTGCCAGCAGTTCTCGGCGAAGTTTGGAGACCCAGTACTTC CASSSRRSLETQYF
. TRBJ2-7 TRBV6-1 once TGTGCCGGCAGTGAAGGGTCAGCGGGTACCTCCTACGAGCAGTACTTC CAGSEGSAGTSYEQYF
. TRBJ2-3 TRBV4-2 few TGTGCCAGCAGCCAAGATTGGGCTGGCGGGACTAGCACAGATACGCAGTATTTT CASSQDWAGGTSTDTQYF
TRBD2 TRBJ2-7 TRBV11-2 many TGTGCCAGCAGCTCACTAGCGGGATACTACGAGCAGTACTTC CASSSLAGYYEQYF
TRBD1 TRBJ2-5 TRBV7-9 medium-sized TGTGCCAGCAGCACTACAGGGGGCAGCGGCGAGGAGACCCAGTACTTC CASSTTGGSGEETQYF
. TRBJ2-7 TRBV2 . TGTGCCAGCAGTGAAAGGGGAGGAAGGTACGAGCAGTACTTC CASSERGGRYEQYF
TRBD2 TRBJ2-3 TRBV20-1 . TGCAGTGCCTTGAGCGGGAGTGCGCCAGATACGCAGTATTTT CSALSGSAPDTQYF
. TRBJ1-4 TRBV29-1 many TGCAGCGTTCGGGACGCCGAGGAAAAACTGTTTTTT CSVRDAEEKLFF
TRBD2 TRBJ2-1 TRBV24-1 once TGTGCCACCAGTGGGGGCGGGAGAATCTACAATGAGCAGTTCTTC CATSGGGRIYNEQFF
TRBD1 TRBJ2-3 TRBV20-1 many TGCAGTGCTAGAGATCCGGGACAGGGGGCCGATACGCAGTATTTT CSARDPGQGADTQYF
. TRBJ2-1 TRBV18 . TGTGCCAGCTCACCCTCCCCGTTCGGGGAATACAATGAGCAGTTCTTC CASSPSPFGEYNEQFF
TRBD2 TRBJ2-7 TRBV7-9 many TGTGCCAGCAGCAAAGGTGCCGGGGGGAACGAGCAGTACTTC CASSKGAGGNEQYF
. TRBJ2-1 TRBV11-2 many TGTGCCAGCAGCTTATCCCTCGCAGGGGAGAATGAGCAGTTCTTC CASSLSLAGENEQFF
. TRBJ2-2 TRBV10-3 few TGTGCCATCAGTGAGTCGGAGGGGGCGGACACCGGGGAGCTGTTTTTT CAISESEGADTGELFF
. TRBJ1-5 TRBV6-1 many TGTGCCAGCAGTCAAACAGGAGATCTAAATCAGCCCCAGCATTTT CASSQTGDLNQPQHF
. TRBJ1-4 TRBV19 . TGTGCCAGTAGTAACCGGCAGCTTTCAACTAATGAAAAACTGTTTTTT CASSNRQLSTNEKLFF
TRBD1 TRBJ2-1 TRBV2 many TGTGCCAGCAGCACCGGACAGGGGGCGGGCAATGAGCAGTTCTTC CASSTGQGAGNEQFF
. TRBJ1-5 TRBV20-1 many TGCAGTGCTGACCAGGGGAACGATCAGCCCCAGCATTTT CSADQGNDQPQHF
TRBD1 TRBJ2-3 TRBV29-1 many TGCAGCCCTGGAGCGGACAGGGGACTCACAGATACGCAGTATTTT CSPGADRGLTDTQYF
TRBD1 TRBJ2-7 TRBV18 medium-sized TGTGCCAGCTCACCACCCCCGGGACAGGGGAGGTACGAGCAGTACTTC CASSPPPGQGRYEQYF
. TRBJ2-7 TRBV5-4 once TGTGCCAGCAGCTTGGTTGGGTCCCAGCCTAACCTCCCCTACGAGCAGTACTTC CASSLVGSQPNLPYEQYF
. TRBJ2-7 TRBV5-4 medium-sized TGTGCCAGCAGCTTGGCCAACAGACCCAGCCACGAGCAGTACTTC CASSLANRPSHEQYF
. TRBJ2-3 TRBV5-1 . TGCGCCAGCAGCCCCGACCTGACAGATACGCAGTATTTT CASSPDLTDTQYF
. TRBJ2-1 TRBV6-1 . TGTGCCAGCACCCTAATCCCAGGGGCGGCTCGGAATGAGCAGTTCTTC CASTLIPGAARNEQFF
. TRBJ2-3 TRBV3-2 few TGTGCCAGCAGCCAAGATCATCAAGAGGGGGGGTATACGCAGTATTTT CASSQDHQEGGYTQYF
. TRBJ2-5 TRBV6-2/TRBV6-3 . TGTGCCAGCAGCCCCGCGGGACTGCCGGGGACCCAGTACTTC CASSPAGLPGTQYF
TRBD1 TRBJ2-2 TRBV2 . TGTGCCAGCAGTGAACAGGGGGATAACGCCGGGGAGCTGTTTTTT CASSEQGDNAGELFF
. TRBJ1-1 TRBV3-1 many TGTGCCAGCAGCCCGGACAGCGCGAACACTGAAGCTTTCTTT CASSPDSANTEAFF
. TRBJ2-1 TRBV10-1 . TGCGCCAGCAGTGAGTTTGGGACCATGCGCTCCAATGAGCAGTTCTTC CASSEFGTMRSNEQFF
TRBD1 TRBJ2-7 TRBV6-1 medium-sized TGTGCCAGTACCGGGACAGGGCTCTACGAGCAGTACTTC CASTGTGLYEQYF
. TRBJ1-2 TRBV18 . TGTGCCAGCTCACCACCGATGGGGTCCCTCTATGGCTACACCTTC CASSPPMGSLYGYTF
. TRBJ2-2 TRBV6-2/TRBV6-3 many TGTGCCAGCTTAGGGACCGGGGAGCTGTTTTTT CASLGTGELFF
TRBD1 TRBJ1-1 TRBV12-3/TRBV12-4 . TGTGCCAGCAGTTCGACAGGGACGTACACTGAAGCTTTCTTT CASSSTGTYTEAFF
TRBD2 TRBJ2-5 TRBV5-1 many TGCGCCAGCAGCTTGTCGGCTAGCGGGAGTAGGCAAGAGACCCAGTACTTC CASSLSASGSRQETQYF
TRBD1 TRBJ2-3 TRBV6-5 many TGTGCCAGCAGTAAGGGACAGGGCACTCGCACAGATACGCAGTATTTT CASSKGQGTRTDTQYF
. TRBJ2-7 TRBV7-6 many TGTGCCAGCAGCTTAGACCCTAAGAGCTCCTACGAGCAGTACTTC CASSLDPKSSYEQYF
TRBD2 TRBJ2-5 TRBV28 many TGTGCCAGCAGTCCCCGGGGGGGAGTCAAGGAGACCCAGTACTTC CASSPRGGVKETQYF
TRBD1 TRBJ2-1 TRBV19 . TGTGCCAGTAGTACGGGCGGGACAGGGGGGAATGAGCAGTTCTTC CASSTGGTGGNEQFF
TRBD1 TRBJ2-4 TRBV28 many TGTGCCAGCATCCCTGGGGACAGGACAAACATTCAGTACTTC CASIPGDRTNIQYF